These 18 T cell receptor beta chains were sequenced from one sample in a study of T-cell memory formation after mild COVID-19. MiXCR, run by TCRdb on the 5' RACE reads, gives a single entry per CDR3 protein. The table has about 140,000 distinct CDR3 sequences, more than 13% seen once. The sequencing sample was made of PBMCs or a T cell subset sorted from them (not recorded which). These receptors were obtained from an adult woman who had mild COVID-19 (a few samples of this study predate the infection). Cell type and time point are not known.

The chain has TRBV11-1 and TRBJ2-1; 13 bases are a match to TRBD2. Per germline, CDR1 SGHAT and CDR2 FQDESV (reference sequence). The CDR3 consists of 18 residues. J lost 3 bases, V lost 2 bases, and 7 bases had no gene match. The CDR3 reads CASSLMKWTSGGYNEQFF. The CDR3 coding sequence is TGTGCCAGCAGCTTAATGAAGTGGACTAGCGGGGGCTACAATGAGCAGTTCTTC.

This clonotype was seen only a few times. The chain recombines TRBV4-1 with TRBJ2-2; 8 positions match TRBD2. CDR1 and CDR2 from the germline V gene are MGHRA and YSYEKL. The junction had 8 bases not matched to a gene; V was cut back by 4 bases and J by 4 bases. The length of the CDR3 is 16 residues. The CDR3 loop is CASSPRIAGITGELFF. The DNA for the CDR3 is TGCGCCAGCAGCCCCCGGATAGCGGGGATCACCGGGGAGCTGTTTTTT.

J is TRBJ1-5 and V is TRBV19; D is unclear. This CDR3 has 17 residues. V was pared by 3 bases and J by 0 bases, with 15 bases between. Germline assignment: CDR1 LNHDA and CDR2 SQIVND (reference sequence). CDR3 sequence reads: CASSILLSYYSNQPQHF. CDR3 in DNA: TGTGCCAGTAGTATCCTACTCAGCTACTATAGCAATCAGCCCCAGCATTTT. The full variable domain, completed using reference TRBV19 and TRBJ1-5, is DGGITQSPKYLFRKEGQNVTLSCEQNLNHDAMYWYRQDPGQGLRLIYYSQIVNDFQKGDIAEGYSVSREKKESFPLTVTSAQKNPTAFYLCASSILLSYYSNQPQHFGDGTRLSIL.

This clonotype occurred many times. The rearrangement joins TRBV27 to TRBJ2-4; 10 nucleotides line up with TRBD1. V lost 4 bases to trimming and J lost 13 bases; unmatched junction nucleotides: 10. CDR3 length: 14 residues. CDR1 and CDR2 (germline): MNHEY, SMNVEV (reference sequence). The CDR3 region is CASSSTGGASNQYF. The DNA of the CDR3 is TGTGCCAGCAGTTCGACAGGGGGCGCGTCTAACCAGTACTTC.

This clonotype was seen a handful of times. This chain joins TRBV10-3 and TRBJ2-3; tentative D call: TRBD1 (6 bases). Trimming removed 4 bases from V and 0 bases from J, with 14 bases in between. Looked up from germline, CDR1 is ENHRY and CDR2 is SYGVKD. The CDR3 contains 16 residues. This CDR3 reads CAISGIRGVSTDTQYF. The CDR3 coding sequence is TGTGCCATCAGTGGTATCAGGGGAGTAAGCACAGATACGCAGTATTTT.

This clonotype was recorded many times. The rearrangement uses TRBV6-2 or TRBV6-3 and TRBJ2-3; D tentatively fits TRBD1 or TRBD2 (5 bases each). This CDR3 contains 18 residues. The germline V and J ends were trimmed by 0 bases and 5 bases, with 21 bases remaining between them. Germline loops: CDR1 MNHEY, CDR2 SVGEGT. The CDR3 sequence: CASSYSYRDPRTGDTQYF. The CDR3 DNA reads TGTGCCAGCAGTTACTCGTACCGGGACCCCCGTACCGGAGATACGCAGTATTTT.

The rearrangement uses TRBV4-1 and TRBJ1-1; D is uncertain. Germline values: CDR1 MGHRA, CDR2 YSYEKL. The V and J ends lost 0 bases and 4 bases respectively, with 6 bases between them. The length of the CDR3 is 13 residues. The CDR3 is CASSQEGVTEAFF. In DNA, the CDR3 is TGCGCCAGCAGCCAAGAGGGAGTCACTGAAGCTTTCTTT.

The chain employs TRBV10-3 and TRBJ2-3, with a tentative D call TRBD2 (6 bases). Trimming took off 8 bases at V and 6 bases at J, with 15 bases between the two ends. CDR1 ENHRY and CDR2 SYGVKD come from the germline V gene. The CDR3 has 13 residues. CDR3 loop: CAIAPGDSDTQYF. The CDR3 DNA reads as TGTGCCATCGCGCCGGGGGATTCGGATACGCAGTATTTT.

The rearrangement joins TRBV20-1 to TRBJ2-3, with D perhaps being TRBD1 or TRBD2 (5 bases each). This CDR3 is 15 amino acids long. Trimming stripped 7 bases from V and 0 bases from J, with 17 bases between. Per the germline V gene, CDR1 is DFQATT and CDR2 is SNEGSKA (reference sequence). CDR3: CSVAGTQISTDTQYF. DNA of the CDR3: TGCAGTGTTGCCGGGACCCAAATCAGCACAGATACGCAGTATTTT.

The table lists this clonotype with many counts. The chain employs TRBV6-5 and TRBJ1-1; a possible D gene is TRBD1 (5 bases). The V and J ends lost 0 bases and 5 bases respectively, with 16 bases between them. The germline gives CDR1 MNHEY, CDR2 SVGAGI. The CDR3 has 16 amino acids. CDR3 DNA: TGTGCCAGCAGTTACTCCTTGGGGACTCGGGTGACTGAAGCTTTCTTT. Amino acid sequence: CASSYSLGTRVTEAFF.

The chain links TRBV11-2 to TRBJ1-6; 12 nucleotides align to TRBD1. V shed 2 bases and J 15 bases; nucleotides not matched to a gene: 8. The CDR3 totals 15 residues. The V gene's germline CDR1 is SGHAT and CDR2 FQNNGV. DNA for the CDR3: TGTGCCAGCAGCTTACCGGGACAGGGGGCCGAACTCCTCCACTTT. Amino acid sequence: CASSLPGQGAELLHF.

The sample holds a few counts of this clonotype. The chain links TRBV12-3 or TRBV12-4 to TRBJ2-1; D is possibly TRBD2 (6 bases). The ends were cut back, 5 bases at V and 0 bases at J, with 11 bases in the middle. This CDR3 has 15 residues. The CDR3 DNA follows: TGTGCCAGCAGTCCGGGGGATTACTCCTACAATGAGCAGTTCTTC. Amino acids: CASSPGDYSYNEQFF.

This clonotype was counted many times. The CDR3 sequence: CASSRGQNYEQYF. As DNA, the CDR3 is TGTGCCAGCAGCCGGGGACAGAACTACGAGCAGTACTTC. This chain uses TRBV12-3 or TRBV12-4 with TRBJ2-7, with 7 bases matching TRBD1. V dropped 6 bases and J dropped 3; count of bases not matched to a gene: 5. This CDR3 has 13 residues.

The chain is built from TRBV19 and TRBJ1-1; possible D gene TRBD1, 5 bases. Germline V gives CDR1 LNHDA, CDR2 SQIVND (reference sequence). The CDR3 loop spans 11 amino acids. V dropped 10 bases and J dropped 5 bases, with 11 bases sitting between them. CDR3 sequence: CATSWGTEAFF. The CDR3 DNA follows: TGTGCCACCTCCTGGGGGACTGAAGCTTTCTTT.

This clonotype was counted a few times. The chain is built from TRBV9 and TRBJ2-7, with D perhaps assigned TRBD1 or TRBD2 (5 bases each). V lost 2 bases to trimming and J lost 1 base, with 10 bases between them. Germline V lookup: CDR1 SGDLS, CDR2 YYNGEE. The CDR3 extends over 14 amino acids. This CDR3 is CASSVGDGSYEQYF. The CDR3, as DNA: TGTGCCAGCAGCGTCGGGGACGGATCCTACGAGCAGTACTTC.

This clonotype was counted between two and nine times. The CDR3 sequence: CASSHGTGVTEAFF. CDR3 DNA: TGTGCCAGCAGCCACGGGACAGGGGTTACTGAAGCTTTCTTT. The chain uses TRBV3-1 and TRBJ1-1, with 10 bases that match TRBD1. Trimming at V came to 3 bases and at J to 5 bases, leaving 3 bases not matched to a gene. CDR1 is LGHDT, CDR2 YNNKEL, per germline (reference sequence). The CDR3 loop spans 14 amino acids. Full variable domain (remainder filled in from reference TRBV3-1 and TRBJ1-1): DTAVSQTPKYLVTQMGNDKSIKCEQNLGHDTMYWYKQDSKKFLKIMFSYNNKELIINETVPNRFSPKSPDKAHLNLHINSLELGDSAVYFCASSHGTGVTEAFFGQGTRLTVV.

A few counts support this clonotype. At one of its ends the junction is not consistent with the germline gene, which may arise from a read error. CDR3 bases: TGTGCCAGCAGTTTTTCCTCTTTGGAAGCACCGGACTTC. Its translation: CASSFSSLEAPDF. The V gene is TRBV12-3 or TRBV12-4, the J gene TRBJ2-7; no clear D gene. The CDR3 sequence is 13 residues long.

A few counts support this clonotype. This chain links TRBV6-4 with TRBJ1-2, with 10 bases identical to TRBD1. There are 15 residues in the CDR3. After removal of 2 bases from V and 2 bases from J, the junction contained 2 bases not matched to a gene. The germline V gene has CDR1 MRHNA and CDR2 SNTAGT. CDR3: CASSDPDRGNYGYTF. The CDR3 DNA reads TGTGCCAGCAGTGACCCGGACAGGGGGAACTATGGCTACACCTTC.